This T cell receptor (beta chain) comes out of a study of metastatic and nonmetastatic thyroid tumors. Study at large: Malignant thyroid and benign thyroid patients provided blood and tumor or nodule tissue whose repertoires were compared.

In this sample, this clone turned up many times. V was trimmed by 1 base and J by 6 bases, leaving 11 bases between them. This CDR3 is built from 14 residues. Germline values: CDR1 LGHDT, CDR2 YNNKEL (reference sequence). All patients were treatment-naive before thyroid surgery. Per the original methods: Between-group CDR3 differences, defined by clinicopathological status, yielded a distant-metastasis classifier for papillary thyroid cancer. Using MiXCR, TCRdb reanalyzed the PCR reads. These V and J calls rely on TCRdb rather than the paper's analysis. The sample holds fewer than 25,000 clones; 25% to 30% are singletons and the top ten take roughly 3.3%.

This chain links TRBV3-1 with TRBJ2-3; TRBD2 might be the D (5 bases). The sequencing input was blood. The TCR comes from a male donor with papillary thyroid cancer or a benign thyroid nodule (not recorded which). Some clones in this sample may be carry-over from other donors' samples. This CDR3 reads CASSQGVGGDTQYF. The CDR3 bases are TGTGCCAGCAGCCAAGGGGTAGGAGGCGATACGCAGTATTTT.